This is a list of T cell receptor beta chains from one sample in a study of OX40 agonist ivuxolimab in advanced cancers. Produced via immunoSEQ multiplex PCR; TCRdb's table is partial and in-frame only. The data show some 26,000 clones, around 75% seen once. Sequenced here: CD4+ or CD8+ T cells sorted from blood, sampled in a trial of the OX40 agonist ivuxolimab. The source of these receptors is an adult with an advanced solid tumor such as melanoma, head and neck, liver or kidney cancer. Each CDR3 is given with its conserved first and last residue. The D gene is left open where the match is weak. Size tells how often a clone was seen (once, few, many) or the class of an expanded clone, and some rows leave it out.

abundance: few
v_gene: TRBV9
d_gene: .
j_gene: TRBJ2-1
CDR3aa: CASDGGGPYNEQFF
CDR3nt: TGTGCCAGTGATGGAGGAGGACCCTACAATGAGCAGTTCTTC

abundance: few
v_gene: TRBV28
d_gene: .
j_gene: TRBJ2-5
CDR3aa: CASSQGSNEGETQYF
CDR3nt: TGTGCCAGCAGCCAAGGGTCAAACGAAGGGGAGACCCAGTACTTC

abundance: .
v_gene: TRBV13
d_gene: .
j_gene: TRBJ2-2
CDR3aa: CASSHRTGELFF
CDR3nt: TGTGCCAGCAGCCATAGGACCGGGGAGCTGTTTTTT

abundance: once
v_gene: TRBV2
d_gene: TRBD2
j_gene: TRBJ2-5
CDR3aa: CATSGGPKETQYF
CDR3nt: TGTGCCACCAGCGGGGGGCCAAAAGAGACCCAGTACTTC

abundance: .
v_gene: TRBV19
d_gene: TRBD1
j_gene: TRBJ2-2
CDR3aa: CASSYRQGLNTGELFF
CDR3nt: TGTGCCAGTAGTTACCGACAGGGCTTGAACACCGGGGAGCTGTTTTTT

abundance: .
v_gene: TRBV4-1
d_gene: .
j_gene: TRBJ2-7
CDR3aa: CASSQEGGWDEQYF
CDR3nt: TGCGCCAGCAGCCAAGAGGGGGGCTGGGACGAGCAGTACTTC

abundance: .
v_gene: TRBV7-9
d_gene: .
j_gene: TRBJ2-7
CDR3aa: CASSPQGTAYEQYF
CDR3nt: TGTGCCAGCAGCCCACAGGGAACGGCCTACGAGCAGTACTTC

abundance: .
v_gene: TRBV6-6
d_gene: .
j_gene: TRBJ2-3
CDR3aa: CASSYSIAGPTDTQYF
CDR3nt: TGTGCCAGCAGTTACTCGATTGCGGGACCCACAGATACGCAGTATTTT

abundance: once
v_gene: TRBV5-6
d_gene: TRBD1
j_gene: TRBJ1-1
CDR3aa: CASFGQGDLAEAFF
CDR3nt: TGTGCCAGCTTCGGACAGGGGGATTTAGCTGAAGCTTTCTTT

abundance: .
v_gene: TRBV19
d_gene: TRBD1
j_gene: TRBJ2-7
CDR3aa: CASRISGTGGPQYF
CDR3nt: TGTGCCAGTAGAATATCCGGGACAGGGGGGCCCCAGTACTTC

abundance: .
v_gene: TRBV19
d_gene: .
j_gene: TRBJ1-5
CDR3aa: CASSSWGMGQPQHF
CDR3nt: TGTGCCAGTAGTAGTTGGGGAATGGGGCAGCCCCAGCATTTT

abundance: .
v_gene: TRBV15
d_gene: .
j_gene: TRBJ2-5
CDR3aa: CATSRETSQETQYF
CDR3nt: TGTGCCACCAGCAGAGAAACTAGCCAAGAGACCCAGTACTTC